This T cell receptor (beta chain) was observed in a study of Ad26.COV2.S vaccination and SARS-CoV-2 variants (dated by TCRdb to about 2021). Background for the entire study: Sequencing of the TCRbeta repertoire served to evaluate the specificity and breadth of SARS-CoV-2-reactive T cell receptors following Ad26.COV2.S vaccination. A total of around 32 samples were included in the TCR-sequenced set, comprising around 19 Ad26.COV2.S vaccine recipients, 5 placebo recipients and 8 SARS-CoV-2 convalescent individuals. What the research found in general, with its limitations: According to the authors, total T cell responses may have been underestimated by the TCR breadth and depth analyses. After vaccination, spike-specific CD8+ and CD4+ T cell responses were reported to show substantial breadth. Vaccine and placebo recipients had comparable non-spike TCR breadth, which fits with the vaccine containing only spike. Higher spike-specific TCR breadth was observed in Ad26.COV2.S recipients than in placebo recipients (P = 0.0014).

Counted from cysteine to phenylalanine, this CDR3 has 14 amino acids. Only CDR3 DNA is held: 42 bases, read in frame from base 1. The germline V gene specifies KGHDR as CDR1 and SFDVKD as CDR2. V sheds 4 bases and J sheds 0 bases, leaving 7 bases between their ends. According to the study, the label for this sample's time point signals: individuals recovered from natural SARS-CoV-2 infection. Points on this clone: The antigen it recognizes is unknown. The record has no base qualities; no much larger clone is one base away.

The immunoSEQ Assay was the method used to sequence TCRbeta CDR3 regions. After extraction, genomic DNA underwent amplification by bias-controlled multiplex PCR, followed by high-throughput sequencing. Per the original workflow: To quantify the absolute abundance of every unique TCRbeta CDR3 region, sequences were collapsed and filtered. Usable DNA was measured by amplifying reference genes present in all nucleated cells, and TCRbeta template counts were normalized to that usable DNA to estimate T cell fraction. Repertoire TCRs were annotated as SARS-CoV-2-specific by exact matching of V gene, CDR3 amino acid sequence and J gene to a known reactive TCR set. The reference SARS-CoV-2 TCR set was derived from MIRA and filtered for enrichment in COVID-19-positive ImmuneCODE repertoires, a step that removed public or cross-reactive TCRs. Using the MIRA antigens, annotated TCRs were further analysed by specific ORF or by position within an ORF. Depth was the summed frequency of annotated unique rearrangements, while breadth was defined as annotated unique rearrangements over total unique productive rearrangements. Two-sided Wilcoxon rank-sum tests were used to compare TCR breadth between groups. This is the immuneACCESS table as TCRdb keeps it, with only in-frame sequences that have V and J called. A part of the clones is gone; compared with another copy, unresolved V genes explain less than half, and the rest is unexplained. The DNA gave D and trimming, while V, J and clone size come from that table. For this sample the table gives 300,000 to 400,000 clones, of which about 91% were detected only once. The top ten clones comprise 3.9% of the sample.

Here the sequenced sample was peripheral blood, taken after recovery from COVID-19. The chain couples TRBV24-1 to TRBJ2-3; the D gene assignment is ambiguous. The TCR originated in a human donor who had recovered from COVID-19. CDR3 reads: CATSDRISTDTQYF. The nucleotides are TGTGCCACCAGTGACAGGATTAGCACAGATACGCAGTATTTT.